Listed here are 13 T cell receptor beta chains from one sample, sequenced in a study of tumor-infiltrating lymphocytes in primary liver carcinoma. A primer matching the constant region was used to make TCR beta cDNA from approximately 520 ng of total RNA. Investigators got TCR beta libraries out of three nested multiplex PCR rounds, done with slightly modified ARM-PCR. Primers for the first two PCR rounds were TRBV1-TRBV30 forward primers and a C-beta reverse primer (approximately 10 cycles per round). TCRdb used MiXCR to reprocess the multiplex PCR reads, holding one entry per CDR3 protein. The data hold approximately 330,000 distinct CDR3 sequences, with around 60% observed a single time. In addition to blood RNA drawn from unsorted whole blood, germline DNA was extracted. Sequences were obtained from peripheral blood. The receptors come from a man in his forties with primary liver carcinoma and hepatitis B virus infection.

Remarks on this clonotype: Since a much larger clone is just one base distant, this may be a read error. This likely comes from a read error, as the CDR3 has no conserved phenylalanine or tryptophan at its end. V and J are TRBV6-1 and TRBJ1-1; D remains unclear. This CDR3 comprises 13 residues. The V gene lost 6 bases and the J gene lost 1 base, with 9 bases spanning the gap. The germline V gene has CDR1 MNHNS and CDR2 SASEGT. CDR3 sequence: CASSLAPNTEAFL. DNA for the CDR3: TGTGCCAGCAGCCTAGCCCCGAACACTGAAGCTTTCCTT.

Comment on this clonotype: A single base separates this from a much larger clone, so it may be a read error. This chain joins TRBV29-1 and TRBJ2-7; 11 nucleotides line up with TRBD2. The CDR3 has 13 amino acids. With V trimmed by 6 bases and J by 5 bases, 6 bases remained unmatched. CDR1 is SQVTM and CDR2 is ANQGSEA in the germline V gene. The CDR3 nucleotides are TGCAGCGTGCTTAGCGGGAGGGCCAACGAGCAGTACTTC. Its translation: CSVLSGRANEQYF.

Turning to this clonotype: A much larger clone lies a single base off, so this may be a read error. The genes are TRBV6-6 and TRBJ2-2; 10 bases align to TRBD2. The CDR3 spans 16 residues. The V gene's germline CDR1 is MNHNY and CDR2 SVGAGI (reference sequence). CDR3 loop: CANSYPSGRDTGELFF. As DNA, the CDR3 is TGTGCCAACAGTTACCCCAGCGGGAGGGACACCGGGGAGCTGTTTTTT.

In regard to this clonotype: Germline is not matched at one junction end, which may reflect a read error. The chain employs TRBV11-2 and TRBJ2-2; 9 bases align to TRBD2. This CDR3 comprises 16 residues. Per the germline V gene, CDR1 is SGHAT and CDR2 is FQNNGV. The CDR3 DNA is TGTGCCAGCAGCTCACACGTACTAGCGGGTCACGGGAAGCTGTTTTTC. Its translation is CASSSHVLAGHGKLFF.

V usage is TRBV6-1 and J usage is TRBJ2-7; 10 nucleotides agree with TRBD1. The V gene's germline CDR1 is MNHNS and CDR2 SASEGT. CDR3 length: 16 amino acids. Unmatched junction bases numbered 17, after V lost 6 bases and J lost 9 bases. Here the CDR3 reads CASRPNDRGHSHVQYF. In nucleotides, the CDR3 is TGTGCCAGCAGACCTAACGACAGGGGGCACTCCCACGTGCAGTACTTC.

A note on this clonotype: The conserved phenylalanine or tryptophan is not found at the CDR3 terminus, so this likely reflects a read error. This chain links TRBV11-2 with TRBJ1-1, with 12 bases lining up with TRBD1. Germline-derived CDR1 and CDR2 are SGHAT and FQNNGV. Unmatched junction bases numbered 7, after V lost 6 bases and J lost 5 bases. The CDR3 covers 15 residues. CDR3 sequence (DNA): TGTGCCAGCAGGCCCCGGGACAGGGGGCTAACTGAAGCTTTCTCT. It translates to CASRPRDRGLTEAFS.

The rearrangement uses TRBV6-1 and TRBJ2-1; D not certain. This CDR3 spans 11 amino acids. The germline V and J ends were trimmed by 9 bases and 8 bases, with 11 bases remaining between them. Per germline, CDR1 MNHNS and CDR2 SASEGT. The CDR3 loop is CARSLLDEQFF. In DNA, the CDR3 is TGTGCCAGAAGTTTGCTAGATGAGCAGTTCTTC.

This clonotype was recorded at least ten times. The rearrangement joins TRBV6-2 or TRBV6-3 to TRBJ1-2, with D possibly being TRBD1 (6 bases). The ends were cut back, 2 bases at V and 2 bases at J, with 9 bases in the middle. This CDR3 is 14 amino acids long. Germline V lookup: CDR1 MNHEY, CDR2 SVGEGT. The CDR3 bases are TGTGCCAGCAGTTACGGCAGGGGCAACTATGGCTACACCTTC. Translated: CASSYGRGNYGYTF.

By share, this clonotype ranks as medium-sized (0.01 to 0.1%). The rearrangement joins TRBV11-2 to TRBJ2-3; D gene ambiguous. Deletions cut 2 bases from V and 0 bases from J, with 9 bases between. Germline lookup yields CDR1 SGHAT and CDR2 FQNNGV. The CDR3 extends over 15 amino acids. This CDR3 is CASSLSGPSTDTQYF. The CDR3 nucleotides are TGTGCCAGCAGCTTATCCGGGCCTAGCACAGATACGCAGTATTTT.

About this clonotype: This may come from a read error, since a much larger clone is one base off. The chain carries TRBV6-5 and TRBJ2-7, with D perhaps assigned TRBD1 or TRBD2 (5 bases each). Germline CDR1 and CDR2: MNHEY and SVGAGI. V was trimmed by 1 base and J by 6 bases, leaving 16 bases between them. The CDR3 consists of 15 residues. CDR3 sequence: CASSYLRDGSGEQYF. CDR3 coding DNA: TGTGCCAGCAGTTACTTACGGGACGGCTCCGGCGAGCAGTACTTC.

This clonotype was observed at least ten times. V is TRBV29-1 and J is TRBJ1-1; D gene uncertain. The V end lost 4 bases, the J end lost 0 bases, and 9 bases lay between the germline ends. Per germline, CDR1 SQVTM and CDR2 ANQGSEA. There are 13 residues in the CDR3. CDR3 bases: TGCAGCGTTGTCGGGGTATTGAACACTGAAGCTTTCTTT. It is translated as CSVVGVLNTEAFF.

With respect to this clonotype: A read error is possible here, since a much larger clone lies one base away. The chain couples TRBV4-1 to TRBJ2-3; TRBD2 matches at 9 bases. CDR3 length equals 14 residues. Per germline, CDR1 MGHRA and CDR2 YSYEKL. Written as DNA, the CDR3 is TGCGCCTGCAGCCAAGCGGGAGGTGGGGATACGCAGTATTTT. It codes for CACSQAGGGDTQYF.

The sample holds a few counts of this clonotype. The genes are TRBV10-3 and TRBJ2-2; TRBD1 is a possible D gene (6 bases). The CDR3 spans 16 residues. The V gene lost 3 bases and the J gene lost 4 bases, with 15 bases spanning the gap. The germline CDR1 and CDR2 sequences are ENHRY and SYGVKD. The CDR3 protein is CAISDKGEYGTGELFF. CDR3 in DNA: TGTGCCATCAGTGATAAGGGGGAATACGGCACCGGGGAGCTGTTTTTT.